This T cell receptor (beta chain) was captured by sequencing in a study of cytomegalovirus exposure and HLA in healthy donors. For the study at large: HLA-typed donors contributed around 85 million unique TCRs, which were held in an early data release.

As regards this clone: What it binds is not known.

Primers included in the PCR were 60 Vbeta and 13 Jbeta primers. Assay: immunoSEQ multiplex PCR; the TCRdb copy retains only in-frame clones and omits some. The sample consists of about 200,000 clones, almost 80% of them appearing once. The study's findings and limits: V- and J-gene trimming of TCR beta was linked (in a later analysis) to a missense DCLRE1C variant. Sequencing likely caused a cluster of highly shared sequence variants.

V was trimmed by 0 bases and J by 1 base, leaving 11 bases between them. The CDR3 totals 16 residues. Germline CDR1 and CDR2: SGHRS and YFSETQ. Sequences were obtained from PBMCs. This receptor was obtained from a male donor in good health and CMV-seronegative. The chain uses TRBV5-1 and TRBJ2-1; tentatively, D is TRBD2 (6 bases). The CDR3 region is CASSLGGVTSYNEQFF. The CDR3 DNA follows: TGCGCCAGCAGCTTGGGGGGGGTCACATCCTACAATGAGCAGTTCTTC.